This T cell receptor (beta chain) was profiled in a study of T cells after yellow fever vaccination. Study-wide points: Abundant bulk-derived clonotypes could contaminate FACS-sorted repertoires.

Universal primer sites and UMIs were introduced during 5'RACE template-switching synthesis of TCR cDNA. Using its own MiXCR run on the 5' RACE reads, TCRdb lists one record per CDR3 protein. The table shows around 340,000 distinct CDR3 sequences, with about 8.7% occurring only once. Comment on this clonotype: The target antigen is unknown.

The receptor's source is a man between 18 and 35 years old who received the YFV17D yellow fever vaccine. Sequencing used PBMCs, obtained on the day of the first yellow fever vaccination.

This CDR3 reads CSAREPSSGEQFF. DNA for the CDR3: TGCAGTGCTAGAGAGCCCTCCAGCGGTGAGCAGTTCTTC. The chain couples TRBV20-1 to TRBJ2-1; perhaps TRBD2 as D (5 bases). V lost 0 bases, J lost 9 bases, and 12 bases lay in between. CDR1 is DFQATT and CDR2 is SNEGSKA in the germline V gene (reference sequence). The CDR3 is made up of 13 amino acids.